This T cell receptor beta chain is drawn from a study of Graves' ophthalmopathy and Graves' hyperthyroidism. RNA transcripts were the template, and TCR beta CDR3 regions were amplified from them. HTBI primers were used in a first-round RT-PCR, which preceded a second-round multiplex PCR. TCRdb analysed the multiplex PCR reads with MiXCR anew, one entry per CDR3 protein. Of hundreds of thousands of distinct CDR3 sequences in the sample, over 40% were seen once. This clonotype has ten or more counts. Its antigen remains unidentified. The CDR3 spans 14 residues. The V and J ends lost 6 bases and 0 bases respectively, with 6 bases between them. Each donor who had ophthalmopathy showed moderate-to-severe activity, a CAS of ≥3, a NOSPECS of ≥4, and a duration under 3 months. Uncontrolled infections, pregnancy, lactation or other autoimmune diseases led to patient exclusion. Findings of the study overall: Sensitivity of approximately 90% and specificity of roughly 80% were achieved when a 13-signature model separated ophthalmopathy from stable hyperthyroidism.

The sequenced sample was peripheral blood. The chain links TRBV12-3 or TRBV12-4 to TRBJ2-6; D gene unclear. This sequence originates from an adult man with Graves' ophthalmopathy. The DNA for the CDR3 is TGTGCCAGCAGGACCAGCTCTGGGGCCAACGTCCTGACTTTC. It encodes CASRTSSGANVLTF.